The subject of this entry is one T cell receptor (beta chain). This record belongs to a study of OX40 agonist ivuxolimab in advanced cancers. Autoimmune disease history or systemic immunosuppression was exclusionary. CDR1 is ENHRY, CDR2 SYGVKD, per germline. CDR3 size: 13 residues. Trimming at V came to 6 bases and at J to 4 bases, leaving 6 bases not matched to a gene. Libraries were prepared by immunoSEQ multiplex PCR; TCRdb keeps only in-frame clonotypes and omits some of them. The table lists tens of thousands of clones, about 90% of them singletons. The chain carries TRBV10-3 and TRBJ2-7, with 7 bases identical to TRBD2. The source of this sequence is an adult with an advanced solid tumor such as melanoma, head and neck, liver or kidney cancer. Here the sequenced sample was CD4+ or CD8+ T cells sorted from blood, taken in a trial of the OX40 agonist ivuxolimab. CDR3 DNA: TGTGCCATCAGCGATGGACTAGAGTACGAGCAGTACTTC. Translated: CAISDGLEYEQYF.